This entry concerns a single T cell receptor beta chain. TCRdb itself ran the 5' RACE reads through MiXCR, one entry per CDR3 protein. This sample yields about 86,000 distinct CDR3 sequences, of which about 15% are seen a single time; more than 6.5% belongs to the top ten. The data stem from a study of early T cells in non-severe SARS-CoV-2 infection. Overall study context: The authors sequenced bulk RNA from unsorted whole blood, leaving chains unpaired.

Per the germline V gene, CDR1 is SGHRS and CDR2 is YFSETQ. This CDR3 region has 13 residues. The chain combines TRBV5-1 with TRBJ2-7; possible D gene TRBD1, 6 bases. TRBJ2-1 matches the DNA end more closely, so the J call is doubtful. Source material: whole blood. This clonotype was sampled from an adult who was a healthcare worker with PCR-confirmed SARS-CoV-2 infection or an uninfected control (not recorded which). The CDR3 region has the DNA TGCGCCAGTCACGACATACAGGGCTACGAGCAGTTCTTC. Translating it yields CASHDIQGYEQFF.